These T cell receptor beta chains were read from a single sample in a study of T cell repertoires in cytomegalovirus infection. Via MiXCR, TCRdb re-called the reads, giving one row per CDR3 protein. The sample shows around 440,000 distinct CDR3 sequences, about 10% of them seen only once. Sequenced: PBMCs. These receptors all stem from a human donor in good health (CMV status not recorded). Some clones in this sample may be carry-over from other donors' samples. The CDR3 runs from the conserved cysteine through the conserved F or W.

J gene	V gene	CDR3 protein
TRBJ2-5	TRBV28	CASGLAAFQETQYF
TRBJ2-3	TRBV18	CASSPRERSTDTQYF
TRBJ1-1	TRBV18	CASSTANTEAFF
TRBJ2-6	TRBV28	CASISPGTGANVLTF
TRBJ1-1	TRBV7-9	CASARGGEAFF
TRBJ2-4	TRBV5-1	CASTPPGGNIQYF
TRBJ1-5	TRBV20-1	CSARDGTAPNQPQHF
TRBJ1-1	TRBV7-2	CASSWGPSRAEAFF
TRBJ2-2	TRBV7-3	CASSRNGGELFF
TRBJ1-2	TRBV20-1	CSARGHGEGGYTF
TRBJ2-1	TRBV29-1	CSVEQRLAYNEQFF
TRBJ2-2	TRBV4-2	CASSHIAVTNTGELFF
TRBJ2-5	TRBV20-1	CRASQTPQETQYF
TRBJ1-4	TRBV20-1	CSATRGTANEKLFF
TRBJ1-6	TRBV5-1	CASSSRQGERSPLHF
TRBJ1-1	TRBV7-8	CASSLDTGAYTEAFF
TRBJ1-2	TRBV7-2	CASSLGARYGYTF
TRBJ2-7	TRBV20-1	CSARDLGGQYEQYF
TRBJ1-3	TRBV7-8	CASRPGQGFSGNTIYF
TRBJ2-5	TRBV19	CASRQGGGETQYF
TRBJ2-7	TRBV10-3	CAISERQFYEQYF
TRBJ2-5	TRBV3-1	CASSQETKREGLETQYF
TRBJ2-2	TRBV11-2	CASSFTGAENTGELFF
TRBJ2-6	TRBV5-1	CASRQQGSGANVLTF
TRBJ2-1	TRBV7-9	CASSLAETSGSREQFF
TRBJ1-3	TRBV6-6	CASSYSTGRGNTIYF
TRBJ2-1	TRBV20-1	CSARETIAGEQFF
TRBJ2-7	TRBV10-3	CAISESAEGTGAYEQYF
TRBJ1-4	TRBV7-8	CASSFRREKLFF
TRBJ2-6	TRBV28	CASPQPGPGANVLTF
TRBJ2-2	TRBV19	CASSIARTAINTGELFF